Listed below are T cell receptor beta chains from one sample, sequenced in a study of blood T cell repertoires in COVID-19. Assay: immunoSEQ multiplex PCR; the TCRdb copy retains only in-frame clones and omits some. The data contain about 24,000 clones, roughly 86% of them singletons. The sample consisted of peripheral blood. Receptor source: a man in his fifties with active COVID-19. The CDR3 runs from the conserved cysteine through the conserved F or W.

J gene,V gene,CDR3 protein
TRBJ1-1,TRBV11-3,CASSLGKSHRGSTEAFF
TRBJ2-3,TRBV5-4,CASSSRDSRTDTQYF
TRBJ2-7,TRBV19,CASSIVGGREQYF
TRBJ1-6,TRBV4-1,CASSQFRRASPLHF
TRBJ1-1,TRBV30,CAWSVIRQASEAFF
TRBJ2-1,TRBV11-1,CASSLDRGRLEQFF
TRBJ2-1,TRBV5-4,CASSLGGGSSYNEQFF
TRBJ1-2,TRBV18,CASSPGQGNYGYTF
TRBJ2-2,TRBV7-2,CASSLGGGYGELFF
TRBJ2-2,TRBV15,CATSSSQGSTGELFF
TRBJ2-5,TRBV29-1,CSAGLAGGPEETQYF
TRBJ1-6,TRBV5-1,CASSLQGENSPLHF
TRBJ1-3,TRBV13,CASRSAGTGNTIYF